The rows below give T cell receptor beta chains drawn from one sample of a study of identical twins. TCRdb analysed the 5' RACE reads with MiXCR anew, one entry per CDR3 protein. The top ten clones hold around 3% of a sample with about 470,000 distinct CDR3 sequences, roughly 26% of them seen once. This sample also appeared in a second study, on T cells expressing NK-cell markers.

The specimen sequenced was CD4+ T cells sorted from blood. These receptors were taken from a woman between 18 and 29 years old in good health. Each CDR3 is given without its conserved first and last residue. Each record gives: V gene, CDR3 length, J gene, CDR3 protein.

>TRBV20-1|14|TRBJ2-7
SASPTLAGLSYEQY
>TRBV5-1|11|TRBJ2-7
ASRTGRTYEQY
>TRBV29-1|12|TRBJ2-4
SAEQGMAKNIQY
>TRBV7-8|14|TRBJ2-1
ASSLSLLPPYNEQF
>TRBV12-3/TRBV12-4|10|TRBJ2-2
ASSLDTGELF
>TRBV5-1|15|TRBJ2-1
ASSWGTSGGLYNEQF
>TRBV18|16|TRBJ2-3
ASSPYASGTTSTDTQY
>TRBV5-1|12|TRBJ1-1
ASSGSGRDTEAF
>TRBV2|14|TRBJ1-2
ASSEVYKSGGYGYT
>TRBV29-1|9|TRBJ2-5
SLRALGTQY
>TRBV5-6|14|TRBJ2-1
ASSLVQGAGYNEQF
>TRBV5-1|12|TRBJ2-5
ASSSPEGGETQY
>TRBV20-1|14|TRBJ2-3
SALKSWLASTDTQY
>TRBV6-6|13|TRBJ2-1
ASIFGQGLGNEQF
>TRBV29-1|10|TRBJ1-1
SVGPVGSEAF
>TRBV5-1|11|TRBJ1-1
ASSITGNEGAF
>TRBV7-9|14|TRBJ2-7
ASSWGNRGVGYEQY
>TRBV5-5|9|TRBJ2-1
ASSLKPEQF
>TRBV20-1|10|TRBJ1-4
SGKATNEKLF
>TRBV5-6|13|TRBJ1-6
ASSWGPGGDSPLH
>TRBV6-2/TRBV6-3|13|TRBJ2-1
ASSLRSSSYNEQF
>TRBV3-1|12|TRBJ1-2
ASSQGESNYGYT
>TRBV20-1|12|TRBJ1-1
SADRGGVNTEAF
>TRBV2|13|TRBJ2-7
ASREGLAGAYEQY
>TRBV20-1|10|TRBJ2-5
SASNTGTRES
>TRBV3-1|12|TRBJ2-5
ASRHNDRKETQY
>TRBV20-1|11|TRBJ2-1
SALDRSYNEQF
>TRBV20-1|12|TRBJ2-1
SGANPGQSFEQF
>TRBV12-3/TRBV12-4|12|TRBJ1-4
ASRRRRSNEKLF
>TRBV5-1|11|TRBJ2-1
ASSLGAGIEQF
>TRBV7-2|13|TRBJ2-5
ASRREPRGEETQY
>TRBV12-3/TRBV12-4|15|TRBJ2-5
ASSFALGTSGQETQY
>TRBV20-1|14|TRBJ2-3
SADRPSGGATDTQY
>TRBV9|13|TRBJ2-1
ASSPRTNGYNEQF
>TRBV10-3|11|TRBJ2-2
AIRGTSAGELF
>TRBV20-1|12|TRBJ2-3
SARVGAYTDTQY
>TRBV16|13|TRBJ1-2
ASSRPTDGDRGYT
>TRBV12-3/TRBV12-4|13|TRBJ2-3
ASSHRGPRTDTQY
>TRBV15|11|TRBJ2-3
ATGQGGADTQY
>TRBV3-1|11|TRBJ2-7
ASSQDGRGRQY
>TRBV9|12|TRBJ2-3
ASSLGRLGNTQY
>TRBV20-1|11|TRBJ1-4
SAPGQLNEKLF
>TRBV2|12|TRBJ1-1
ASRAPTTPHSAF
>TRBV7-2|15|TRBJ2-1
ASSPASLSSSYNEQF
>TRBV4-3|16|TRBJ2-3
ASSQLATRGGGTDTQY
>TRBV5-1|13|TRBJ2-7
ASSITGTGSNEQY
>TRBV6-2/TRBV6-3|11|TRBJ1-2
ASSYLPIYGYT
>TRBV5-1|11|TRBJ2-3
ASSLAGIDTQY
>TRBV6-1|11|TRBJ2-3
ASSEPSARMQY
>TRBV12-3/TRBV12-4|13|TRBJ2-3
ASSVQLSSTDTQY